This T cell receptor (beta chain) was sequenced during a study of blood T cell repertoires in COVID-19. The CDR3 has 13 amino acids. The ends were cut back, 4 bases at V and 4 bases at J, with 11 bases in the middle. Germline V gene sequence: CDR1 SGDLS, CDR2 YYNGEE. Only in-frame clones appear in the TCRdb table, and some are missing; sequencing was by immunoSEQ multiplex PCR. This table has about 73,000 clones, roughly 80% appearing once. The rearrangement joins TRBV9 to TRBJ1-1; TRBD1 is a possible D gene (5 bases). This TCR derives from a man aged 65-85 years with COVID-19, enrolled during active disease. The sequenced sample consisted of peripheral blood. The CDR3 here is CASSLGGSTEAFF. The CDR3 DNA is TGTGCCAGCAGCCTCGGGGGATCCACTGAAGCTTTCTTT.